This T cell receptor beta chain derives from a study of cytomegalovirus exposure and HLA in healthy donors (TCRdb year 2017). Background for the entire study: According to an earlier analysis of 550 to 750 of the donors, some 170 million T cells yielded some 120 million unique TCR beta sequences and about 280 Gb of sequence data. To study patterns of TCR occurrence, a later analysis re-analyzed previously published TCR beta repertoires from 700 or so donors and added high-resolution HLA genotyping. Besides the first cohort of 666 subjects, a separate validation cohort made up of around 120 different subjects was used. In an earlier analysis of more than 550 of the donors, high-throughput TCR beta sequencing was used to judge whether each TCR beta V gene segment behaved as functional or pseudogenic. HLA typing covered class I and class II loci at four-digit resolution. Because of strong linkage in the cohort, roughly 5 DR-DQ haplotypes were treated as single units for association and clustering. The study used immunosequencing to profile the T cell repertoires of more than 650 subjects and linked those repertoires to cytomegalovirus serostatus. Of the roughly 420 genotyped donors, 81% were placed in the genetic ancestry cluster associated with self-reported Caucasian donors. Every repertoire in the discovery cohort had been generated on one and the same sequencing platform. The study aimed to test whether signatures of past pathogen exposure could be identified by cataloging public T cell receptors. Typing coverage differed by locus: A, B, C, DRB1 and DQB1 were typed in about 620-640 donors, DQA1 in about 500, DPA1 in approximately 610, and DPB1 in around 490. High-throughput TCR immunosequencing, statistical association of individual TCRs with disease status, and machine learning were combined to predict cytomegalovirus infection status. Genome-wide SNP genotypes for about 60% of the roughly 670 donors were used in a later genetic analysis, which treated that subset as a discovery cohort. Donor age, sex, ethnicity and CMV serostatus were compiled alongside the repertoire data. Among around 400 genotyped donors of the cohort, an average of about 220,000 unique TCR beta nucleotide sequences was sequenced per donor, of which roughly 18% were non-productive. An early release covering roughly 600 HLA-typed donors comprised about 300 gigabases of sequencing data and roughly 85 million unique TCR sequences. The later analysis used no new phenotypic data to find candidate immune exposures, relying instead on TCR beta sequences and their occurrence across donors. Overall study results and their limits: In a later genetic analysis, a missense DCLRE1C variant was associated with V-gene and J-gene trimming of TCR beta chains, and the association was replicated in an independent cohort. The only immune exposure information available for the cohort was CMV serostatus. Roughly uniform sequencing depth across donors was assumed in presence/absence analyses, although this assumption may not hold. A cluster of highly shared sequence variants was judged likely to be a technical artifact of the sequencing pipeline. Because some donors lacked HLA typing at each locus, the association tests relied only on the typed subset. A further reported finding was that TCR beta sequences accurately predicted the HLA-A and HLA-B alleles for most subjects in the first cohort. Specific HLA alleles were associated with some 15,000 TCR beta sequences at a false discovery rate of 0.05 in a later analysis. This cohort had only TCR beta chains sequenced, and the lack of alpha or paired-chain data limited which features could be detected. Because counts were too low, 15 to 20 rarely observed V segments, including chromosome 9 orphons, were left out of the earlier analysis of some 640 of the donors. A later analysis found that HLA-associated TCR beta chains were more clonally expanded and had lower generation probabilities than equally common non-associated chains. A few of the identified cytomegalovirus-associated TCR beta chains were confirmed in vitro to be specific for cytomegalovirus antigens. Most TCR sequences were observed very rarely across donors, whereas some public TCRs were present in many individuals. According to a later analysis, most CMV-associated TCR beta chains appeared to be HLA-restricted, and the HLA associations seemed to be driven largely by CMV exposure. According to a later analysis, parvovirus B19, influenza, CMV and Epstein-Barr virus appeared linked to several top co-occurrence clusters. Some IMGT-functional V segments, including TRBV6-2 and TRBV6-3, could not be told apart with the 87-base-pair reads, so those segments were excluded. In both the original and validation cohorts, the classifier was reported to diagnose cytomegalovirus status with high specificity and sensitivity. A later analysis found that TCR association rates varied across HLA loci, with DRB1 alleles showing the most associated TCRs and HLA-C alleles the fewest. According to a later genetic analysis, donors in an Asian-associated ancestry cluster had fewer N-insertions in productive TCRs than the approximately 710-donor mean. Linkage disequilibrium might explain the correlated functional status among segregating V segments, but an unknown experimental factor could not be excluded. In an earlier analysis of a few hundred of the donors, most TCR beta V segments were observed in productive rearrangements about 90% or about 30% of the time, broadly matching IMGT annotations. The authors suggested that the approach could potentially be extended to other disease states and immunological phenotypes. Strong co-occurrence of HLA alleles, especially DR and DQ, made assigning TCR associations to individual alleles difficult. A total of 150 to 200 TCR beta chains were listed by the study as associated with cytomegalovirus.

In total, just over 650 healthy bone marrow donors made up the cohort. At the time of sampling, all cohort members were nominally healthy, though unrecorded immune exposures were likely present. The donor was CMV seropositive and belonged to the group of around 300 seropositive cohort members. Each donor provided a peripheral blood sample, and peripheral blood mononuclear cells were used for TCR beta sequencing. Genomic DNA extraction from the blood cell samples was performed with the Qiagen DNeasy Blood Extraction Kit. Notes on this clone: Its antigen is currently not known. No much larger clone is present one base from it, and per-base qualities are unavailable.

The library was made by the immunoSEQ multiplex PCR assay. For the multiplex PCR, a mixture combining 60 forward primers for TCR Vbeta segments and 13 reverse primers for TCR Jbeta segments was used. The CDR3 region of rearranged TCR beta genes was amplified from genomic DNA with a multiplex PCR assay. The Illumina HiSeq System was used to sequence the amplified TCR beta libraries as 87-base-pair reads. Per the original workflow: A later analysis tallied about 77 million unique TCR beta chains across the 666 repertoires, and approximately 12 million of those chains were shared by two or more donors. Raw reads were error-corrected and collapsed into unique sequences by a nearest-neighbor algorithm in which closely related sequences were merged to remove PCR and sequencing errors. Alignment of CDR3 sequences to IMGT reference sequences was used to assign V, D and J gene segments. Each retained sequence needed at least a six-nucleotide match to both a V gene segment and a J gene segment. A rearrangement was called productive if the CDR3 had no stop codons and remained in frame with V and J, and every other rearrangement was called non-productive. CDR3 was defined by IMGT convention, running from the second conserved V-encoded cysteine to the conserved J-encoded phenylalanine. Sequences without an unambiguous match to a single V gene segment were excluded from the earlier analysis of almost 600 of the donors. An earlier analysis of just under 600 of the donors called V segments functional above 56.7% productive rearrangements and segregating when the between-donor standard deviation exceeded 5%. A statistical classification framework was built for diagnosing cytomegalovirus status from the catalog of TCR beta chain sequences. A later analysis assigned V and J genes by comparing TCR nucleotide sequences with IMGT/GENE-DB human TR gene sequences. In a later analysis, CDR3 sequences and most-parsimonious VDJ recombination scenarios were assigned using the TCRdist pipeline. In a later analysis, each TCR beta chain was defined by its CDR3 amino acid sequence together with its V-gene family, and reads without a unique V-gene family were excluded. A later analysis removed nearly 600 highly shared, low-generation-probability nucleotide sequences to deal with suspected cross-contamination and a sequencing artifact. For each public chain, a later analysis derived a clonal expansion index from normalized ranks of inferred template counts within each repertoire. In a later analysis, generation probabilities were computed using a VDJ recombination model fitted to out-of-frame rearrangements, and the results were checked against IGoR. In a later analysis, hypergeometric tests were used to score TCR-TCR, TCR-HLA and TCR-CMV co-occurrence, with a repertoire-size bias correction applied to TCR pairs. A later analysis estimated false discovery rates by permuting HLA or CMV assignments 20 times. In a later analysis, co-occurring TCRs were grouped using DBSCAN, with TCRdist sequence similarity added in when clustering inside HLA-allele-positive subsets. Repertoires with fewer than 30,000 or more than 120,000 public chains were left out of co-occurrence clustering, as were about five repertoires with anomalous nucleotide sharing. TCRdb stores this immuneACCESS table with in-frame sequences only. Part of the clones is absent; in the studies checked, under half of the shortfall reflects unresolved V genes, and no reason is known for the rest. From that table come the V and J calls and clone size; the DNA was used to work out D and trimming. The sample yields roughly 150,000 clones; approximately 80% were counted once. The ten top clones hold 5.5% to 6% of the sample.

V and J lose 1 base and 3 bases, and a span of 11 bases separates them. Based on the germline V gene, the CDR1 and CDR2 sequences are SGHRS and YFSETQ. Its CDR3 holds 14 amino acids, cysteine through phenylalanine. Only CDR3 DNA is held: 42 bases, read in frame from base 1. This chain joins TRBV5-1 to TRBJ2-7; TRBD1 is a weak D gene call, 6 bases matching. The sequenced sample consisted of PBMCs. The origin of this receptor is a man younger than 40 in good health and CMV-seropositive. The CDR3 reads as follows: CASSLQTGDYEQYF. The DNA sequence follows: TGCGCCAGCAGCTTGCAGACAGGAGACTACGAGCAGTACTTC.